What follows are 9 T cell receptor beta chains derived from one specimen sequenced in a study of blood T cell repertoires in COVID-19. Profiled with immunoSEQ multiplex PCR; TCRdb holds only in-frame clones, not every one. The data contain about 14,000 clones, under 90% of them singletons. Input material: peripheral blood. These receptors came from an older woman with acute or convalescent COVID-19.

There are a few counts of this clone. V gene TRBV25-1 combines with J gene TRBJ1-6; D possibly corresponds to TRBD1 (6 bases). Trimming shortened V by 6 bases and J by 8 bases, and 11 bases separated the two germline ends. The CDR3 spans 13 residues. Germline CDR1 MGHDK, CDR2 SYGVNS. This chain's CDR3 is CASSWTEDSPLHF. The CDR3 DNA reads as TGTGCCAGCAGCTGGACAGAGGATTCACCCCTCCACTTT. Full variable domain (remainder filled in from reference TRBV25-1 and TRBJ1-6): EADIYQTPRYLVIGTGKKITLECSQTMGHDKMYWYQQDPGMELHLIHYSYGVNSTEKGDLSSESTVSRIRTEHFPLTLESARPSHTSQYLCASSWTEDSPLHFGNGTRLTVT.

This chain joins TRBV6-6 and TRBJ2-2; TRBD2 might be the D (5 bases). Germline CDR1 MNHNY, CDR2 SVGAGI (reference sequence). Trimming shortened V by 7 bases and J by 6 bases, and 15 bases separated the two germline ends. CDR3 size: 14 residues. The CDR3 bases are TGTGCCAGCATCCTTAGAGGGATCCCCGGGGAGCTGTTTTTT. Translating gives CASILRGIPGELFF.

This CDR3 is CASRSSFNQPQHF. As DNA, the CDR3 is TGTGCCAGCAGGAGTAGCTTTAATCAGCCCCAGCATTTT. The chain uses TRBV28 and TRBJ1-5; D is ambiguous. CDR1 MDHEN and CDR2 SYDVKM come from the germline V gene. The CDR3 is 13 amino acids. Trimming removed 6 bases at V and 4 bases at J, with 10 bases between. Variable domain in full (rest from reference TRBV28 and TRBJ1-5): DVKVTQSSRYLVKRTGEKVFLECVQDMDHENMFWYRQDPGLGLRLIYFSYDVKMKEKGDIPEGYSVSREKKERFSLILESASTNQTSMYLCASRSSFNQPQHFGDGTRLSIL.

The J gene is TRBJ1-1, the V gene TRBV10-1; possible D gene TRBD1, 6 bases. The CDR3 runs 14 residues. Trimming stripped 5 bases from V and 4 bases from J, with 14 bases between. Looked up from germline, CDR1 is WNHNN and CDR2 is SYGVQD (reference sequence). The CDR3 nucleotides read TGCGCCAGCAGTTCAGGGGTTGTCGGCACTGAAGCTTTCTTT. Protein sequence: CASSSGVVGTEAFF.

By share, this clone counts as medium-sized (0.01 to 0.1%). The genes are TRBV7-2 and TRBJ1-2, with a weak D call TRBD1 (5 bases). In germline, CDR1 is SGHTA, CDR2 FQGNSA. The ends were cut back, 1 base at V and 4 bases at J, with 19 bases in the middle. The CDR3 is made up of 17 amino acids. CDR3 nucleotide sequence: TGTGCCAGCAGCTTAGGGACAATGCAAGATTCCCTCTATGGCTACACCTTC. Translating it yields CASSLGTMQDSLYGYTF.

The chain recombines TRBV15 with TRBJ1-2, with D unresolved. CDR3 length equals 15 residues. The V end lost 0 bases, the J end lost 2 bases, and 10 bases lay between the germline ends. Per germline, CDR1 LNHNV and CDR2 YYDKDF (reference sequence). The CDR3 DNA reads as TGTGCCACCAGCAGAGAACGGGGTTCCAACTATGGCTACACCTTC. Its translation: CATSRERGSNYGYTF.

This rearrangement joins TRBV6-5 to TRBJ2-7; the D gene is possibly TRBD1 (6 bases). Germline loops: CDR1 MNHEY, CDR2 SVGAGI. Trimming took off 0 bases at V and 2 bases at J, with 14 bases between the two ends. The CDR3 has 16 residues. The CDR3 protein is CASSYSIAGTPYEQYF. The DNA of the CDR3 is TGTGCCAGCAGTTACTCAATCGCAGGGACACCCTACGAGCAGTACTTC.

V gene TRBV6-5 combines with J gene TRBJ1-1; possible D gene TRBD1, 6 bases. Germline loops: CDR1 MNHEY, CDR2 SVGAGI. This CDR3 has 12 residues. The V and J ends lost 0 bases and 9 bases respectively, with 8 bases between them. DNA for the CDR3: TGTGCCAGCAGTTACTCACAGGGTAAAGCTTTCTTT. Amino acids: CASSYSQGKAFF.

The chain carries TRBV18 and TRBJ2-7; D unresolved. Trimming took 2 bases from V and 1 from J, leaving 9 bases between them. The CDR3 length is 14 residues. The germline gives CDR1 KGHSH, CDR2 LQKENI. CDR3 sequence: CASSPSQISYEQYF. The CDR3 nucleotides are TGTGCCAGCTCACCATCGCAGATATCCTACGAGCAGTACTTC. The full variable domain, completed using reference TRBV18 and TRBJ2-7, is NAGVMQNPRHLVRRRGQEARLRCSPMKGHSHVYWYRQLPEEGLKFMVYLQKENIIDESGMPKERFSAEFPKEGPSILRIQQVVRGDSAAYFCASSPSQISYEQYFGPGTRLTVT.